What follows describes a single T cell receptor (beta chain). Its antigen is unidentified. This entry belongs to a study of Ad26.COV2.S vaccination and SARS-CoV-2 variants. Study background: Each vaccinee took Ad26.COV2.S intramuscularly, once or twice 56 days apart.

Sequencing was performed with immunoSEQ multiplex PCR; in TCRdb, only in-frame clones are kept and a portion is missing. This sample has some 250,000 clones, with approximately 90% found just once. Study results and limitations: There was reportedly substantial breadth in spike-specific CD8+ and CD4+ T cell responses after vaccination.

Trimming removed 6 bases at V and 0 bases at J, with 28 bases between. The CDR3 consists of 20 residues. Germline V gene lookup returns CDR1 ENHRY and CDR2 SYGVKD. Stated treatment: about 20 received Ad26.COV2.S at low or high dose, single or two shots; several received placebo; per-sample allocation not given. Specimen acquisition occurred on day 63 following the initial vaccine or placebo injection. The gene calls are TRBV10-3 and TRBJ2-3; possible D gene TRBD2, 6 bases. The sequence derives from a person aged 18-65 years who received the Ad26.COV2.S COVID-19 vaccine or a placebo. The sample was peripheral blood, taken in a trial of Ad26.COV2.S vaccine versus placebo. The CDR3 DNA is TGTGCCATCAGCCTCACCCCCGGGGGAGGATCGTCTCGTAGCACAGATACGCAGTATTTT. Protein sequence: CAISLTPGGGSSRSTDTQYF.